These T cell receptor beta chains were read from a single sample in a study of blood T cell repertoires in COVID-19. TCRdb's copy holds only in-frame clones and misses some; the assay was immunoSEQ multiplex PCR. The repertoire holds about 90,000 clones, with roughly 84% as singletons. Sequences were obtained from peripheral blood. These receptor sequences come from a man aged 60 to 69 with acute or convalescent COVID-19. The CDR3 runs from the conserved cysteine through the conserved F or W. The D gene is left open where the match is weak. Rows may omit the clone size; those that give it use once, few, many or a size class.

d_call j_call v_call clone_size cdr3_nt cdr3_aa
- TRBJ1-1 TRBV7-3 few TGTGCCAGCAGCACTCAGGGTGGCACTGAAGCTTTCTTT CASSTQGGTEAFF
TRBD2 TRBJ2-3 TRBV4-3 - TGCGCCAGCAGCCAAGGGGTAGCGGGGGGGCTGACAGATACGCAGTATTTT CASSQGVAGGLTDTQYF
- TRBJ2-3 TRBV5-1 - TGCGCCAGCAGCTTGTCGGAGGGAGATACGCAGTATTTT CASSLSEGDTQYF
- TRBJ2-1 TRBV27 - TGTGCCAGCAGTCCAGACCCCAGGGGCAATGAGCAGTTCTTC CASSPDPRGNEQFF
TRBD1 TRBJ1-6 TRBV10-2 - TGCGCCAGCAGTGGCGAGACAGGGTATAATTCACCCCTCCACTTT CASSGETGYNSPLHF
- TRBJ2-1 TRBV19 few TGTGCCACCTCAGACCGGCGGAACGATGAGCAGTTCTTC CATSDRRNDEQFF
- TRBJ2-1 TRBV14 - TGTGCCAGCAGCCAAGATAGTAGGAGCTCCTACAATGAGCAGTTCTTC CASSQDSRSSYNEQFF
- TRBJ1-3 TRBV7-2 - TGTGCCAGCAGTGGGGAGATCGGAAACACCATATATTTT CASSGEIGNTIYF
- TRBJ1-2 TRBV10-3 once TGTGCCATCACCTCGCCAGGGTACCTCTCAAACTATGGCTACACCTTC CAITSPGYLSNYGYTF
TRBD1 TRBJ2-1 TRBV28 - TGTGCCAGCAGTGGAGCGACAGGGAGCTCCTACAATGAGCAGTTCTTC CASSGATGSSYNEQFF
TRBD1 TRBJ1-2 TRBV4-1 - TGCGCCAGCAGCCAAATTCTTTCGGGACAGTCTAACTATGGCTACACCTTC CASSQILSGQSNYGYTF
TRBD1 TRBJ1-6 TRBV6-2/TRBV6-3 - TGTGCCAGCAGTTTCGGGACAGGGGGGACTTCACCCCTCCACTTT CASSFGTGGTSPLHF
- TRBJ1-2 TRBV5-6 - TGTGCCAGCAGCTTCTCGGACAGAAGGAACTATGGCTACACCTTC CASSFSDRRNYGYTF
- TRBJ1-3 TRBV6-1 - TGTGCCAGCAGTGAAGGCCAGAACTCTGGAAACACCATATATTTT CASSEGQNSGNTIYF
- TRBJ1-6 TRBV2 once TGTGCCAGCAGTGTAACAGGTTTTAATTCACCCCTCCACTTT CASSVTGFNSPLHF
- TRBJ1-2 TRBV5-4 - TGTGCCAGCAGCTTGGCCGGGTCCGACTATGGCTACACCTTC CASSLAGSDYGYTF
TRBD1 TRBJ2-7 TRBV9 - TGTGCCAGCAGCCCGTCGGACAGGGGGTACGAGCAGTACTTC CASSPSDRGYEQYF
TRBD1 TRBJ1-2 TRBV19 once TGTGCCAGTAGTATAGTCCCGGGACAGGGAGACCTATTGGGCTTC CASSIVPGQGDLLGF
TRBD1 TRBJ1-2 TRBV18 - TGTGCCAGCTCAGCTGACAGGGAAATCTATGGCTACACCTTC CASSADREIYGYTF
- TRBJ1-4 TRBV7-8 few TGTGCCAGCAGCAAATACAGGATCGCTAATGAAAAACTGTTTTTT CASSKYRIANEKLFF
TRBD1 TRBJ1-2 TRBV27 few TGTGCCAGCAGGTTTTTGGACAGGGGAAGAGGCTACACCTTC CASRFLDRGRGYTF
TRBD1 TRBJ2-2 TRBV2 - TGTGCCAGCCGGACAGGGCACACCGGGGAGCTGTTTTTT CASRTGHTGELFF
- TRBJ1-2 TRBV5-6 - TGTGCCAGCAGCTGGGGGACAAGCTCCAATCGTGGCTACACCTTC CASSWGTSSNRGYTF
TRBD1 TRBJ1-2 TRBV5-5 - TGTGCCAGCAGCTTAAGGGACACAGGGGGTTCAAACTATGGCTACACCTTC CASSLRDTGGSNYGYTF
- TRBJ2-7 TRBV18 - TGTGCCAGCTCCTTGGGCCATTCCCCTTGGGAGGAGCAGTACTTC CASSLGHSPWEEQYF
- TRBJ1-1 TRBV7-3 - TGTGCCAGCAGCCCTGATGCAGGGGTAATTACTGAAGCTTTCTTT CASSPDAGVITEAFF
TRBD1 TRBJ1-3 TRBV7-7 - TGTGCTAGCAGCTTAGGGGGCGCAGATGGAAACACCATATATTTT CASSLGGADGNTIYF
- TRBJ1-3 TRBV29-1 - TGCAGCGTTCAGTTAAGGGGCTTAAACACCATATATTTT CSVQLRGLNTIYF
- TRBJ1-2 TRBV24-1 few TGTGCCACCAGTGATTTGGTCCAGGACTATGGCTACACCTTC CATSDLVQDYGYTF
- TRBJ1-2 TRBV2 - TGTGCCAGCAGTGACGGGGACACAAACTATGGCTACACCTTC CASSDGDTNYGYTF
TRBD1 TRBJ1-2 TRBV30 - TGTGCCTGGACTGACAGGGTTACCTCTCGCGGCTACACCTTC CAWTDRVTSRGYTF
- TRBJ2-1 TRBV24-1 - TGTGCCACCAGTGATCAAACAGCGGCGACCTACAATGAGCAGTTCTTC CATSDQTAATYNEQFF
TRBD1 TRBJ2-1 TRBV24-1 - TGTGCCACCAGGTCCGGGACAGGGGGCACCGATGAGCAGTTCTTC CATRSGTGGTDEQFF
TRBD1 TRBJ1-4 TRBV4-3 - TGCGCCAGCAGCCAAGATTGGGACAGGGGCCTCACTAATGAAAAACTGTTTTTT CASSQDWDRGLTNEKLFF
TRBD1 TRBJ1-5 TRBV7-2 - TGTGCCAGCAGCTTAGTAGGGACAGGGTGGCAGCCCCAGCATTTT CASSLVGTGWQPQHF
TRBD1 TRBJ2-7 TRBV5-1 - TGCGCCAGCAGCTTGACAGGGGGCCACGAGCAGTACTTC CASSLTGGHEQYF
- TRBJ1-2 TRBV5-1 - TGCGCCAGCAGTGGATCCCCGGCGGATGGCTACACCTTC CASSGSPADGYTF
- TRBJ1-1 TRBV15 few TGTGCCACCAGCAGGGTAGATGGCACTGAAGCTTTCTTT CATSRVDGTEAFF
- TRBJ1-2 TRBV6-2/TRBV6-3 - TGTGCCAGCAGTTACCAGTCAAACTATGGCTACACCTTC CASSYQSNYGYTF
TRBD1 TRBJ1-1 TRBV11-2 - TGTGCCAGCAGCTTCCCGTGGGACAGGGTAAAAATGAACACTGAAGCTTTCTTT CASSFPWDRVKMNTEAFF
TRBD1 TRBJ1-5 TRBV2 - TGTGCCAGCATGGGGACAGGGGGCAATCAGCCCCAGCATTTT CASMGTGGNQPQHF
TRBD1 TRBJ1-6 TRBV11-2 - TGTGCCAGCAGCTTAGGTCCCAGGGGGAAGGGTTCACCCCTCCACTTT CASSLGPRGKGSPLHF
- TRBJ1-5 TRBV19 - TGTGCCAGTAGTATTGGGAGAGGCAATCAGCCCCAGCATTTT CASSIGRGNQPQHF
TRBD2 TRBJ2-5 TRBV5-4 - TGTGCCAGCAGCCCCCCCGGGGGGGCCGGGTATCATCAGACCCAGTACTTC CASSPPGGAGYHQTQYF
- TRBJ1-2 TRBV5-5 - TGTGCCAGCAGCTTGATTCGGGGTGGGGGGTATGGCTACACCTTC CASSLIRGGGYGYTF
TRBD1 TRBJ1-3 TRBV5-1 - TGCGCCAGCAGCTTGGAGACGGGACAGGGGGCAAACACCATATATTTT CASSLETGQGANTIYF
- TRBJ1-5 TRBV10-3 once TGTGCCATCAGTGGAGGAAATAGCAATCAGCCCCAGCATTTT CAISGGNSNQPQHF
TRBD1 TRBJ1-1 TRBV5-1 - TGCGCCAGCAGCTCGGGACAGATAAACACTGAAGCTTTCTTT CASSSGQINTEAFF
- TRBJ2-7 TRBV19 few TGTGCCAGTAGTATGAGCGCATTATCCTACGAGCAGTACTTC CASSMSALSYEQYF
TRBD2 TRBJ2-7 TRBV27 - TGTGCCAGCAGTTTAAGAGCGGGGTACGAGCAGTACTTC CASSLRAGYEQYF
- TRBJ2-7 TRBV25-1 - TGTGCCAGCAGTGAGGCATACTACGAGCAGTACTTC CASSEAYYEQYF
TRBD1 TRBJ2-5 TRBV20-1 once TGCAGTGCTAGTAAGGGGGCCTTTGAGACCCAGTACTTC CSASKGAFETQYF
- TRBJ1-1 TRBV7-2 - TGTGCCAGCAGCTTAGGGGGAGTGAACACTGAAGCTTTCTTT CASSLGGVNTEAFF
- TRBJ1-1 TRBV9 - TGTGCCAGCAGCGTAGATCATGGTAGAGAAGCTTTCTTT CASSVDHGREAFF